This T cell receptor beta chain was captured by sequencing in a study of T-cell reconstitution after alpha-beta-depleted transplantation in children. This sample's TCRbeta library carried unique molecular identifier barcodes. TCRdb recomputed calls from the PCR reads with MiXCR, one row per CDR3 protein. The sample holds about 610,000 distinct CDR3 sequences, about 10% seen once. This CDR3 is 15 amino acids long. The V gene end was trimmed by 1 base and the J gene end by 2 bases; junction bases not matched to a gene: 1. The germline gives CDR1 LNHNV, CDR2 YYDKDF (reference sequence). The input for sequencing was PBMCs from the stem cell graft donor, taken from the stem cell graft. The chain employs TRBV15 and TRBJ2-1; 8 bases align to TRBD1. The sequence came from a human donor who donated a stem cell graft to a child with acute myeloid leukemia. The DNA for the CDR3 is TGTGCCACCAGCAGAGTACAGGGGGCCTACAATGAGCAGTTCTTC. Residues: CATSRVQGAYNEQFF.